Shown below are 21 T cell receptor beta chains from a single sample sequenced in a study of blood T cell repertoires in COVID-19. This table comes from immunoSEQ multiplex PCR, and its TCRdb copy is limited to in-frame clones, with some not included. The sample contains tens of thousands of clones, around 90% of which appear only once. Sequencing was done on a sample of peripheral blood. The source is a human donor in a cohort sampled during active COVID-19.

This rearrangement joins TRBV11-2 to TRBJ2-4; TRBD1 aligns across 9 bases. With 2 bases clipped from V and 6 bases from J, the junction kept 5 bases outside the gene matches. This CDR3 is built from 15 residues. CDR1 and CDR2 from the germline V gene are SGHAT and FQNNGV. CDR3 protein: CASSLQTGGLNIQYF. CDR3 sequence (DNA): TGTGCCAGCAGCTTACAAACAGGGGGCCTAAACATTCAGTACTTC.

The CDR3 loop reads CASSLDSSGGRETQYF. The CDR3 region has the DNA TGTGCCAGCAGCTTGGATTCTAGCGGGGGTCGGGAGACCCAGTACTTC. The genes are TRBV5-4 and TRBJ2-5; 10 bases are shared with TRBD2. This CDR3 contains 16 residues. Unmatched junction bases numbered 7, after V lost 0 bases and J lost 5 bases. Looked up from germline, CDR1 is SGHNT and CDR2 is YYREEE (reference sequence).

The J gene is TRBJ2-5, the V gene TRBV5-1; 8 bases are shared with TRBD2. V lost 6 bases to trimming and J lost 5 bases; unmatched junction nucleotides: 12. The CDR3 totals 15 residues. Germline assignment: CDR1 SGHRS and CDR2 YFSETQ. The CDR3 sequence: CASNRQAGVGETQYF. CDR3 bases: TGCGCCAGCAATCGACAAGCGGGAGTAGGGGAGACCCAGTACTTC.

This chain joins TRBV29-1 and TRBJ1-2, with 7 bases identical to TRBD1. The CDR3 has 15 amino acids. Germline loops: CDR1 SQVTM, CDR2 ANQGSEA. V lost 4 bases to trimming and J lost 0 bases; unmatched junction nucleotides: 8. CDR3 protein: CSVGAGGMANYGYTF. The CDR3 nucleotides are TGCAGCGTTGGGGCAGGGGGTATGGCTAACTATGGCTACACCTTC.

This chain joins TRBV19 and TRBJ2-7; D possibly corresponds to TRBD1 (6 bases). Germline CDR1 LNHDA, CDR2 SQIVND (reference sequence). The V end was cut by 4 bases, the J end by 1 base, with 8 bases between. The CDR3 loop spans 13 amino acids. Here the CDR3 DNA reads TGTGCCAGTAGTAGGGACAAATCCTACGAGCAGTACTTC. Translating gives CASSRDKSYEQYF.

This chain links TRBV6-2 or TRBV6-3 with TRBJ2-7, with TRBD2 matching over 10 bases. The V gene's germline CDR1 is MNHEY and CDR2 SVGEGT. J lost 1 base, V lost 3 bases, and 0 bases had no gene match. The CDR3 runs 14 residues. The chain's CDR3 is CASSYSGRSYEQYF. CDR3 coding DNA: TGTGCCAGCAGTTATAGCGGGAGGTCCTACGAGCAGTACTTC.

The table lists this clone with a few counts. The rearrangement links TRBV24-1 to TRBJ2-5; D is possibly TRBD1 (5 bases). Trimming took 6 bases from V and 5 from J, leaving 12 bases between them. The germline gives CDR1 KGHDR, CDR2 SFDVKD. The CDR3 runs to 13 residues. CDR3 region: CATSRADSETQYF. In DNA form, the CDR3 reads TGTGCCACCAGTCGGGCAGACAGTGAGACCCAGTACTTC.

In its sample, this clone was seen once. J is TRBJ2-7 and V is TRBV20-1, with D possibly being TRBD2 (6 bases). Trimming left V 3 bases short and J 7 bases short, with 10 bases between. Germline V CDR1 and CDR2: DFQATT, SNEGSKA (reference sequence). The CDR3 has 11 residues. The chain's CDR3 is CSARGGLEQYF. Written as DNA, the CDR3 is TGCAGTGCTAGGGGGGGACTGGAGCAGTACTTC.

The rearrangement links TRBV6-4 to TRBJ2-3; D is undetermined. The CDR3 has 15 amino acids. Trimming shortened V by 7 bases and J by 1 base, and 15 bases separated the two germline ends. Germline values: CDR1 MRHNA, CDR2 SNTAGT. The CDR3 loop reads CASKLRALGTDTQYF. The CDR3 nucleotides read TGTGCCAGCAAGTTGCGCGCCCTCGGCACAGATACGCAGTATTTT.

J is TRBJ2-7 and V is TRBV27; the D gene is possibly TRBD2 (5 bases). V lost 2 bases to trimming and J lost 2 bases, with 10 bases between them. CDR1 is MNHEY and CDR2 is SMNVEV in the germline V gene (reference sequence). CDR3 length: 14 amino acids. DNA of the CDR3: TGTGCCAGCAGTTTAGGCGGACTCCCCTACGAGCAGTACTTC. Its translation: CASSLGGLPYEQYF.

The chain links TRBV24-1 to TRBJ1-2; no clear D. V lost 4 bases and J 3 bases, leaving 5 bases between the germline ends. The CDR3 is 12 residues long. Germline V CDR1 and CDR2: KGHDR, SFDVKD. In nucleotides, the CDR3 is TGTGCCACCAGTGACCCTTACTATGGCTACACCTTC. Translating it yields CATSDPYYGYTF.

The rearrangement uses TRBV10-1 and TRBJ2-1; 9 positions agree with TRBD1. In germline, CDR1 is WNHNN, CDR2 SYGVQD (reference sequence). The CDR3 contains 16 residues. Germline trimming cut 6 bases from V and 4 bases from J; bases unmatched to any gene: 10. CDR3 bases: TGCGCCAGCAGAATACAGGGGGCCCCGCTTTACAATGAGCAGTTCTTC. Protein sequence: CASRIQGAPLYNEQFF.

The chain joins TRBV4-1 to TRBJ1-2; possible D gene TRBD1, 5 bases. Trimming stripped 0 bases from V and 5 bases from J, with 13 bases between. The V gene's germline CDR1 is MGHRA and CDR2 YSYEKL. The CDR3 runs to 15 residues. The CDR3 sequence is CASSQEGGEGYGYTF. In DNA, the CDR3 is TGCGCCAGCAGCCAAGAGGGGGGGGAGGGGTATGGCTACACCTTC.

Here the CDR3 DNA reads TGTGCCAGCAGTCCAAGGGGACAGTTTACCTACAATGAGCAGTTCTTC. Its translation is CASSPRGQFTYNEQFF. V usage is TRBV7-2 and J usage is TRBJ2-1; 7 bases align to TRBD1. V was pared by 6 bases and J by 2 bases, with 10 bases of the junction left unmatched. The CDR3 covers 16 residues. Germline CDR1 SGHTA, CDR2 FQGNSA.

The chain carries TRBV9 and TRBJ2-5; weak D call: TRBD2 (5 bases). This CDR3 is 14 amino acids long. The germline gives CDR1 SGDLS, CDR2 YYNGEE. V lost 0 bases to trimming and J lost 4 bases, with 10 bases between them. CDR3 loop: CASSVGEGLETQYF. CDR3 bases: TGTGCCAGCAGCGTAGGAGAGGGCCTAGAGACCCAGTACTTC.

The rearrangement links TRBV18 to TRBJ1-1; perhaps TRBD1 as D (6 bases). Germline-derived CDR1 and CDR2 are KGHSH and LQKENI. V was pared by 1 base and J by 5 bases, with 14 bases between. The CDR3 runs 15 residues. The CDR3 nucleotides are TGTGCCAGCTCACCACAAGGAGCAGGGGAGACTGAAGCTTTCTTT. Its protein product is CASSPQGAGETEAFF.

The chain links TRBV4-2 to TRBJ2-3, with a tentative D call TRBD2 (5 bases). The length of the CDR3 is 13 residues. From germline, CDR1 is LGHNA and CDR2 YNFKEQ. V dropped 4 bases and J dropped 7 bases, with 12 bases sitting between them. The CDR3 reads CASSPVPGNTQYF. The CDR3 DNA reads TGTGCCAGCAGCCCCGTTCCCGGGAATACGCAGTATTTT.

V and J are TRBV25-1 and TRBJ2-2; tentative D call: TRBD2 (5 bases). V was trimmed by 1 base and J by 6 bases, leaving 15 bases between them. In germline, CDR1 is MGHDK, CDR2 SYGVNS. This CDR3 has 16 residues. The CDR3 nucleotides read TGTGCCAGCAGTGAATTTGAGGGCGGTAGCGCCGGGGAGCTGTTTTTT. Its translation: CASSEFEGGSAGELFF.

V usage is TRBV4-1 and J usage is TRBJ1-1, with D unclear. This CDR3 is 15 amino acids long. V lost 3 bases and J 1 base, leaving 12 bases between the germline ends. The V gene's germline CDR1 is MGHRA and CDR2 YSYEKL. This CDR3 reads CASSHLGGSNTEAFF. The CDR3 nucleotides read TGCGCCAGCAGCCACCTAGGAGGGTCGAACACTGAAGCTTTCTTT.

The chain couples TRBV28 to TRBJ2-2, with 9 bases aligning to TRBD1. This CDR3 region has 16 residues. Germline V gene lookup returns CDR1 MDHEN and CDR2 SYDVKM. Trimming at V came to 6 bases and at J to 7 bases, leaving 12 bases not matched to a gene. CDR3 loop: CASSPRGQGRGGELFF. The CDR3 DNA sequence: TGTGCCAGCAGCCCGAGGGGACAGGGTCGCGGCGGGGAGCTGTTTTTT. Using reference TRBV28 and TRBJ2-2 for the parts outside the CDR3, the full variable domain is DVKVTQSSRYLVKRTGEKVFLECVQDMDHENMFWYRQDPGLGLRLIYFSYDVKMKEKGDIPEGYSVSREKKERFSLILESASTNQTSMYLCASSPRGQGRGGELFFGEGSRLTVL.

This clone was counted only a few times. The chain has TRBV19 and TRBJ1-6, with D perhaps matching TRBD1 (5 bases). The CDR3 spans 13 residues. CDR1 LNHDA and CDR2 SQIVND come from the germline V gene (reference sequence). V lost 7 bases to trimming and J lost 7 bases, with 11 bases between them. The CDR3 protein is CASTPGWNSPLHF. CDR3 DNA sequence: TGTGCCAGTACCCCAGGGTGGAATTCACCCCTCCACTTT.